Below, one T cell receptor (beta chain) is given with its context. Per the germline V gene, CDR1 is SGHNT and CDR2 is YYREEE (reference sequence). This CDR3 region has 15 residues. Deletions cut 2 bases from V and 3 bases from J, with 11 bases between. Assay: immunoSEQ multiplex PCR; the TCRdb copy retains only in-frame clones and omits some. This table has over 200,000 clones, roughly 86% appearing once. The sample originates from a study of blood T cell repertoires in COVID-19. Sequencing was performed on peripheral blood. This sequence originates from a man in his forties who had recovered from COVID-19. The chain has TRBV5-4 and TRBJ2-2; tentatively, D is TRBD2 (6 bases). The CDR3 spells CASSFGSGYTGELFF. The DNA of the CDR3 is TGTGCCAGCAGCTTCGGTAGCGGCTACACCGGGGAGCTGTTTTTT.